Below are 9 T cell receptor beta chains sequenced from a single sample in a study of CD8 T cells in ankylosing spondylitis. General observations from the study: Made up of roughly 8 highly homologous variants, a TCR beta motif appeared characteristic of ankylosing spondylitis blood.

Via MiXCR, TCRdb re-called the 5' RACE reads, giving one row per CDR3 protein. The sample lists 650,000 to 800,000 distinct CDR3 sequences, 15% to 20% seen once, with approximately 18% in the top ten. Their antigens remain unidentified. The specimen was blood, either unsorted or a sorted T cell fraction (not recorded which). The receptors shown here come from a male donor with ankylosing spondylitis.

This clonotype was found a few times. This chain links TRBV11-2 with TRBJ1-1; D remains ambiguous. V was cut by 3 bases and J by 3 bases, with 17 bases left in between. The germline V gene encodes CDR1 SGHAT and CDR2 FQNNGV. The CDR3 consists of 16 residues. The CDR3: CASSLAPMEWDTEAFF. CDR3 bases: TGTGCCAGCAGCTTGGCCCCGATGGAGTGGGACACTGAAGCTTTCTTT.

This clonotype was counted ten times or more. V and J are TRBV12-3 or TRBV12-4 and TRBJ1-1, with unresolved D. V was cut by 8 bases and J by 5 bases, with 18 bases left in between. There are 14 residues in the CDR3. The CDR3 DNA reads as TGTGCCAGCTGTCCCCCTAACCGTGGGACTGAAGCTTTCTTT. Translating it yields CASCPPNRGTEAFF.

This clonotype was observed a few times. The CDR3: CSVALAAKGTDTQYF. The CDR3 DNA is TGCAGCGTGGCACTAGCGGCGAAGGGCACAGATACGCAGTATTTT. The genes are TRBV29-1 and TRBJ2-3, with 8 bases matching TRBD2. CDR1 is SQVTM and CDR2 is ANQGSEA in the germline V gene. Trimming at V came to 6 bases and at J to 1 base, leaving 9 bases not matched to a gene. CDR3 length equals 15 residues.

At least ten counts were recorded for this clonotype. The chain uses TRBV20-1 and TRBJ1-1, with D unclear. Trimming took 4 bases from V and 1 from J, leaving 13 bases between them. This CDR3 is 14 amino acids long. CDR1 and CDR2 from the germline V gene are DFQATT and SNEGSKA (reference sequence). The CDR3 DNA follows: TGCAGTGCTAACCCAAGGAGGGCGAACACTGAAGCTTTCTTT. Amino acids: CSANPRRANTEAFF.

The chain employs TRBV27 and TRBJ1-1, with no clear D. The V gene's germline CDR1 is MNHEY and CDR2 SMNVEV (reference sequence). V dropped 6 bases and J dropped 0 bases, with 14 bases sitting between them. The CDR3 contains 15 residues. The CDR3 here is CASSRGQVMNTEAFF. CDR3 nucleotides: TGTGCCAGCAGCCGAGGGCAGGTGATGAACACTGAAGCTTTCTTT.

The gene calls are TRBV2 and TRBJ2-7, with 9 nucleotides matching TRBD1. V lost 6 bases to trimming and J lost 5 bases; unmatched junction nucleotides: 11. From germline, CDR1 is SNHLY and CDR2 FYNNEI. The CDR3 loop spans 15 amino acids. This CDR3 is CASRQGGQGRNEQYF. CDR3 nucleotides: TGTGCCAGCAGACAAGGGGGACAGGGAAGGAACGAGCAGTACTTC.

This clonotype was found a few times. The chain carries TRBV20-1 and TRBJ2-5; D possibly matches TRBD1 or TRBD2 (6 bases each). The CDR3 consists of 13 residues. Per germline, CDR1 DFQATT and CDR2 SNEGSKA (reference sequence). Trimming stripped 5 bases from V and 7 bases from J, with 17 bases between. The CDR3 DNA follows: TGCAGTGCTTTGGACAGCCGAGCGGGGACCCAGTACTTC. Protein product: CSALDSRAGTQYF.

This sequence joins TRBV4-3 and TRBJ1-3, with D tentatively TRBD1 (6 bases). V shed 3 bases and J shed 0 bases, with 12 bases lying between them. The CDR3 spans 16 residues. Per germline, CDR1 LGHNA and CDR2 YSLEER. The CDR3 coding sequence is TGCGCCAGCAGCCAGGCACAGGGTAACTCTGGAAACACCATATATTTT. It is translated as CASSQAQGNSGNTIYF.

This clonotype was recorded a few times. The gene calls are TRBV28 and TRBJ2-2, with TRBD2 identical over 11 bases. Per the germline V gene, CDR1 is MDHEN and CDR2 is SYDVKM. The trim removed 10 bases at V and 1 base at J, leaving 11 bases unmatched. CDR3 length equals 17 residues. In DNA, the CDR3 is TGTGCCACCGCACCCCTAGCGGGGGGTTTGAACACCGGGGAGCTGTTTTTT. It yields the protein CATAPLAGGLNTGELFF. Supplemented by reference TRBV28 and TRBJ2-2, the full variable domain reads DVKVTQSSRYLVKRTGEKVFLECVQDMDHENMFWYRQDPGLGLRLIYFSYDVKMKEKGDIPEGYSVSREKKERFSLILESASTNQTSMYLCATAPLAGGLNTGELFFGEGSRLTVL.